The 26 T cell receptor beta chains below come from one sample, sequenced in a study of shared clonotypes between healthy human individuals. Profiled with immunoSEQ multiplex PCR; TCRdb holds only in-frame clones, not every one. Of under 600,000 clones in the sample, 60% to 80% are singletons; the top ten hold 12%. The sequencing input was PBMCs. The receptors stem from a woman aged 40 to 50 in good health. Some clones in this sample may be carry-over from other donors' samples.

The CDR3, as DNA: TGTGCCACCAGCAGAGTCGCAGGGAGTGGCCCTGAAGCTTTCTTT. Protein product: CATSRVAGSGPEAFF. The chain links TRBV15 to TRBJ1-1; TRBD1 is a possible D gene (5 bases). The CDR3 extends over 15 amino acids. V gave up 1 base and J gave up 6 bases, with 15 bases separating them. Germline V gene data show CDR1 as LNHNV and CDR2 as YYDKDF (reference sequence).

As concerns this clone: One end of the junction varies from germline; a read error may be responsible. The V gene is TRBV20-1, the J gene TRBJ2-3; 8 bases are shared with TRBD2. This CDR3 has 11 amino acids. The germline V gene encodes CDR1 DFQATT and CDR2 SNEGSKA (reference sequence). In nucleotides, the CDR3 is TGTGCGGGAGGTACCACAGATACGCAGTATTTT. It translates to CAGGTTDTQYF.

The genes are TRBV7-9 and TRBJ1-3; perhaps TRBD1 as D (5 bases). In germline, CDR1 is SEHNR, CDR2 FQNEAQ (reference sequence). The V and J ends lost 5 bases and 4 bases respectively, with 15 bases between them. CDR3 length: 15 amino acids. CDR3 sequence: CASSPRSGTGNTIYF. As DNA, the CDR3 is TGTGCCAGCAGCCCACGAAGTGGGACCGGAAACACCATATATTTT.

The CDR3 bases are TGTGCCAGCAGCCGTAGGGCGGCGGAGATAGAGACCCAGTACTTC. It is translated as CASSRRAAEIETQYF. J is TRBJ2-5 and V is TRBV7-9; D remains ambiguous. The germline gives CDR1 SEHNR, CDR2 FQNEAQ (reference sequence). CDR3 length: 15 amino acids. The V gene lost 5 bases and the J gene lost 4 bases, with 17 bases spanning the gap.

In this sample, this clone turned up a few times. CDR3 in DNA: TGTGCCAGCAGCTGGGACAGGGGGCAAGAGACCCAGTACTTC. It is translated as CASSWDRGQETQYF. This rearrangement joins TRBV11-2 to TRBJ2-5, with 11 bases fitting TRBD1. The CDR3 extends over 14 amino acids. J was trimmed by 2 bases and V by 4 bases; bases with no gene match: 0. Looked up from germline, CDR1 is SGHAT and CDR2 is FQNNGV. Variable domain in full (rest from reference TRBV11-2 and TRBJ2-5): EAGVAQSPRYKIIEKRQSVAFWCNPISGHATLYWYQQILGQGPKLLIQFQNNGVVDDSQLPKDRFSAERLKGVDSTLKIQPAKLEDSAVYLCASSWDRGQETQYFGPGTRLLVL.

As concerns this clone: The sample holds other DNA sequences that translate to the same CDR3. This rearrangement joins TRBV18 to TRBJ2-3; D gene uncertain. Germline V gene lookup returns CDR1 KGHSH and CDR2 LQKENI. V was pared by 3 bases and J by 2 bases, with 9 bases between. The CDR3 loop spans 14 amino acids. The CDR3 DNA reads TGTGCCAGCTCACCTCGCCGGTCCACAGATACGCAGTATTTT. As protein: CASSPRRSTDTQYF.

The chain links TRBV28 to TRBJ1-2; D is possibly TRBD1 (5 bases). Deletions cut 3 bases from V and 6 bases from J, with 11 bases between. CDR3 size: 13 residues. Germline CDR1 MDHEN, CDR2 SYDVKM. CDR3 coding DNA: TGTGCCAGCAGTTTTGTGAGAGGGGATGGCTACACCTTC. It encodes CASSFVRGDGYTF.

V usage is TRBV5-4 and J usage is TRBJ2-7; a weak D match, TRBD2 (5 bases). The CDR3 runs to 14 residues. Looked up from germline, CDR1 is SGHNT and CDR2 is YYREEE (reference sequence). With 4 bases removed from V and 6 bases from J, the gap between germline ends came to 17 bases. Here the CDR3 reads CASSPYGVTGEQYF. CDR3 nucleotides: TGTGCCAGCAGCCCCTACGGGGTTACGGGCGAGCAGTACTTC.

The chain is built from TRBV4-1 and TRBJ1-2, with 9 bases aligning to TRBD1. V lost 3 bases to trimming and J lost 4 bases; unmatched junction nucleotides: 6. From germline, CDR1 is MGHRA and CDR2 YSYEKL. The CDR3 length is 15 residues. The CDR3 bases are TGCGCCAGCAGCCAGCAACAGGGGGCAACCTATGGCTACACCTTC. Protein: CASSQQQGATYGYTF.

This clone was counted only a few times. This chain joins TRBV10-1 and TRBJ2-5; 7 bases line up with TRBD2. CDR1 is WNHNN and CDR2 is SYGVQD in the germline V gene (reference sequence). This CDR3 has 14 residues. V gave up 3 bases and J gave up 5 bases; unmatched junction bases: 6. The CDR3 DNA reads TGCGCCAGCAGTGACCGACTAGCCAGTGAGACCCAGTACTTC. This gives the protein CASSDRLASETQYF.

CDR3 amino acids: CASSFGNGLQYF. CDR3 in DNA: TGTGCCAGCAGCTTCGGGAACGGGCTGCAGTACTTC. V and J are TRBV7-9 and TRBJ2-5; a weak D match, TRBD2 (5 bases). The ends were cut back, 3 bases at V and 11 bases at J, with 13 bases in the middle. The CDR3 is 12 amino acids. Per germline, CDR1 SEHNR and CDR2 FQNEAQ (reference sequence).

The chain's CDR3 is CASSGRDSSSYNEQFF. The CDR3 nucleotides are TGTGCCAGCAGTGGCCGGGACTCTAGCTCCTACAATGAGCAGTTCTTC. This chain uses TRBV2 with TRBJ2-1, with D perhaps TRBD2 (6 bases). The V gene lost 4 bases and the J gene lost 0 bases, with 13 bases spanning the gap. The CDR3 runs to 16 residues. Germline assignment: CDR1 SNHLY and CDR2 FYNNEI.

The chain carries TRBV11-3 and TRBJ2-7; D is unclear. Deletions cut 5 bases from V and 0 bases from J, with 8 bases between. Germline CDR1 SGHNT, CDR2 YENEEA. The CDR3 is 13 amino acids. The CDR3 bases are TGTGCCAGCAGCCCCCTTAGCTCCTACGAGCAGTACTTC. Its protein is CASSPLSSYEQYF.

This chain connects TRBV4-1 to TRBJ1-2; no clear D gene. The germline V gene has CDR1 MGHRA and CDR2 YSYEKL. With 3 bases removed from V and 3 bases from J, the gap between germline ends came to 14 bases. The CDR3 loop spans 15 amino acids. For the CDR3, the DNA is TGCGCCAGCAGCCATGCCGGAAGGGCCGACTATGGCTACACCTTC. It specifies CASSHAGRADYGYTF.

This rearrangement joins TRBV5-1 to TRBJ2-7; 7 bases are a match to TRBD1. J lost 0 bases, V lost 3 bases, and 3 bases had no gene match. The germline V gene encodes CDR1 SGHRS and CDR2 YFSETQ. CDR3 length: 14 residues. The CDR3 spells CASSYDRASYEQYF. The CDR3 DNA follows: TGCGCCAGCAGCTATGACAGGGCCTCCTACGAGCAGTACTTC. The complete variable domain, with remaining parts taken from reference TRBV5-1 and TRBJ2-7, reads KAGVTQTPRYLIKTRGQQVTLSCSPISGHRSVSWYQQTPGQGLQFLFEYFSETQRNKGNFPGRFSGRQFSNSRSEMNVSTLELGDSALYLCASSYDRASYEQYFGPGTRLTVT.

In this sample, this clone turned up a few times. The V and J genes are TRBV28 and TRBJ1-1; a possible D gene is TRBD1 (6 bases). CDR3 length: 12 amino acids. The germline V gene encodes CDR1 MDHEN and CDR2 SYDVKM. V was cut by 5 bases and J by 4 bases, with 8 bases left in between. DNA of the CDR3: TGTGCCAGCAGTGAGGGGGTCACTGAAGCTTTCTTT. This translates into CASSEGVTEAFF.

V gene TRBV11-2 combines with J gene TRBJ1-2, with D possibly matching TRBD1 (6 bases). Trimming stripped 5 bases from V and 5 bases from J, with 15 bases between. CDR3 length equals 14 residues. The germline V gene has CDR1 SGHAT and CDR2 FQNNGV. CDR3 nucleotide sequence: TGTGCCAGCAGCCGAACGACAGGAGTGTATGGCTACACCTTC. Translating it yields CASSRTTGVYGYTF.

The genes are TRBV5-6 and TRBJ2-5; D uncertain. Trimming took off 2 bases at V and 0 bases at J, with 14 bases between the two ends. Germline-derived CDR1 and CDR2 are SGHDT and YYEEEE. The CDR3 consists of 16 residues. The DNA for the CDR3 is TGTGCCAGCAGCTTTATACAGACCGGTTACCAAGAGACCCAGTACTTC. Amino acids: CASSFIQTGYQETQYF. The full variable domain, completed using reference TRBV5-6 and TRBJ2-5, is DAGVTQSPTHLIKTRGQQVTLRCSPKSGHDTVSWYQQALGQGPQFIFQYYEEEERQRGNFPDRFSGHQFPNYSSELNVNALLLGDSALYLCASSFIQTGYQETQYFGPGTRLLVL.

The genes are TRBV7-2 and TRBJ2-7; 9 bases align to TRBD1. This CDR3 region has 14 residues. The V segment lost 4 bases and the J segment 0 bases; nucleotides outside the gene matches: 1. Germline V gene sequence: CDR1 SGHTA, CDR2 FQGNSA. The CDR3 bases are TGTGCCAGCAGCTGGGACAGGGACTCCTACGAGCAGTACTTC. Translated, it gives CASSWDRDSYEQYF.

This clone was detected once. The CDR3 DNA sequence: TGCGCCAGCAGCTTGGTGGCCGAGGGTGAGCAGTTCTTC. Protein sequence: CASSLVAEGEQFF. The genes are TRBV5-1 and TRBJ2-1, with D perhaps matching TRBD2 (5 bases). The CDR3 loop spans 13 amino acids. The germline gives CDR1 SGHRS, CDR2 YFSETQ. Trimming shortened V by 0 bases and J by 9 bases, and 10 bases separated the two germline ends.

The V gene is TRBV19, the J gene TRBJ2-2, with D possibly TRBD2 on 6 matching bases. CDR3 length equals 16 residues. The V end lost 3 bases, the J end lost 3 bases, and 14 bases lay between the germline ends. The germline V gene encodes CDR1 LNHDA and CDR2 SQIVND (reference sequence). The CDR3: CASSIPVAGYTGELFF. The CDR3 nucleotides are TGTGCCAGTAGTATCCCAGTGGCGGGATACACCGGGGAGCTGTTTTTT.

The chain employs TRBV28 and TRBJ1-1; no clear D gene. This CDR3 has 15 amino acids. Trimming removed 5 bases at V and 1 base at J, with 14 bases between. The germline CDR1 and CDR2 sequences are MDHEN and SYDVKM. In nucleotides, the CDR3 is TGTGCCAGCAGTGGTTACGGGGAGTCGAACACTGAAGCTTTCTTT. As protein: CASSGYGESNTEAFF.

With respect to this clone: Other DNA sequences in this specimen translate into the identical CDR3. This chain joins TRBV11-2 and TRBJ2-7; maybe TRBD2 (5 bases). V lost 1 base, J lost 2 bases, and 9 bases lay in between. Per the germline V gene, CDR1 is SGHAT and CDR2 is FQNNGV. This CDR3 region has 14 residues. The CDR3 coding sequence is TGTGCCAGCAGCTTAGGACGGGGAACCTACGAGCAGTACTTC. Its translation is CASSLGRGTYEQYF.

The chain has TRBV25-1 and TRBJ2-5, with 10 positions matching TRBD2. Germline CDR1 and CDR2: MGHDK and SYGVNS. The trim removed 5 bases at V and 4 bases at J, leaving 10 bases unmatched. CDR3 size: 16 residues. The CDR3 bases are TGTGCCAGCAGTAAATCGCTAGCGGGAGCGGGAGAGACCCAGTACTTC. As protein: CASSKSLAGAGETQYF.

The gene calls are TRBV18 and TRBJ2-1; possible D gene TRBD1, 6 bases. The CDR3 spans 12 residues. The germline V gene encodes CDR1 KGHSH and CDR2 LQKENI. V was cut by 6 bases and J by 15 bases, with 18 bases left in between. CDR3 loop: CASSPDSRSWFF. The CDR3 DNA reads TGTGCCAGCTCGCCGGACAGCCGTAGCTGGTTCTTC.

This clone was observed once. The V call is TRBV6-5, the J call TRBJ2-1; D is ambiguous. Germline CDR1 reads MNHEY; CDR2 reads SVGAGI. Trimming pared 4 bases from V and 4 bases from J, leaving 14 bases between. This CDR3 comprises 15 residues. The CDR3 here is CASSLTQAPYNEQFF. CDR3 nucleotide sequence: TGTGCCAGCAGTTTGACCCAGGCTCCGTACAATGAGCAGTTCTTC.